The clone carrying this T cell receptor (beta chain) was seen just once. The antigen remains unidentified. With V trimmed by 1 base and J by 2 bases, 3 bases remained unmatched. CDR1 is MDHEN and CDR2 is SYDVKM in the germline V gene. The CDR3 extends over 15 amino acids. These data come from a study of response to subunit inactivated influenza vaccine. Study results and caveats: Each seasonal influenza vaccination, the authors suggested, recruits few new T cells.

TCRdb ran MiXCR on the RT-PCR reads and lists one entry per CDR3 protein. The sample carries around 650,000 distinct CDR3 sequences, more than 15% recorded once. The TCR was taken from a man aged 50-60 years who received an inactivated influenza vaccine. Sequences were derived from PBMCs from blood, sampled 11 to 12 days after vaccination. The chain carries TRBV28 and TRBJ2-7; 9 nucleotides line up with TRBD2. In DNA, the CDR3 is TGTGCCAGCAGTTTATTAGGCGGGGGGGCCTACGAGCAGTACTTC. Its protein product is CASSLLGGGAYEQYF.